This is a list of T cell receptor beta chains from one sample in a study of human T cells and chemical hapten exposure. TCRdb re-derived calls from the RACE reads in MiXCR, one entry per CDR3 protein. The sample holds 89,000 or so distinct CDR3 sequences; about 8.5% are singletons and the top ten take 2% to 3%. The sample in question was whole blood, obtained in connection with sensitization to the hapten diphenylcyclopropenone (DPC). These receptors were collected from a man aged 35 to 55 with alopecia areata. Some clones in this sample may be carry-over from other donors' samples. The conserved cysteine and the conserved F or W are not part of the CDR3 here.

j_call | v_call | cdr3_aa
TRBJ2-1 | TRBV12-3/TRBV12-4 | ASSPLPGNEQF
TRBJ1-1 | TRBV6-6 | ASSYGQGTEAF
TRBJ2-1 | TRBV29-1 | SVRGLADSYNEQF
TRBJ2-7 | TRBV30 | AWSVRVGTGDYEQY
TRBJ1-1 | TRBV6-2/TRBV6-3 | ASSHPGARGTEAF
TRBJ2-5 | TRBV5-1 | ASSLEVTETQY
TRBJ1-2 | TRBV6-1 | ASSEADYGYT
TRBJ1-2 | TRBV6-5 | ASSPGGDYGYT
TRBJ2-5 | TRBV29-1 | SVGPGQETQY
TRBJ2-1 | TRBV7-8 | ASSFASGRHNEQF
TRBJ2-1 | TRBV27 | ASWGWNRGVNEQF
TRBJ2-7 | TRBV29-1 | RAGTGMGEQY
TRBJ2-3 | TRBV4-3 | ASSQDVETKLGADTQY
TRBJ2-1 | TRBV18 | ASSPGLALEQF
TRBJ1-6 | TRBV9 | ASSTGDIDNSPLH
TRBJ1-5 | TRBV5-6 | ASSLWGDQPQH
TRBJ2-1 | TRBV6-5 | ASSYSGLNNEQF
TRBJ1-2 | TRBV20-1 | SARETVGGYT
TRBJ1-5 | TRBV7-9 | ASSYSTGTGGNQPQH
TRBJ1-4 | TRBV7-2 | ASSLGGTGVKELF
TRBJ1-2 | TRBV2 | ASKKDSSTYGYT
TRBJ2-3 | TRBV11-3 | ASSLEGLGRRDTDTQY
TRBJ2-1 | TRBV30 | AWSGDHYNEQF
TRBJ1-1 | TRBV7-8 | ASSLAGMNTEAF
TRBJ2-7 | TRBV6-2/TRBV6-3 | ASSREQGAPTYEQY
TRBJ2-1 | TRBV28 | ASSSTVINEQF
TRBJ1-5 | TRBV6-2/TRBV6-3 | ASSYGWTSNQPQH
TRBJ2-7 | TRBV27 | ASSPGTAYEQY
TRBJ1-2 | TRBV11-2 | ASSLEAVSNYDYT
TRBJ2-3 | TRBV24-1 | ATMDEGDTQY
TRBJ2-3 | TRBV6-2/TRBV6-3 | ASSNTDTQY
TRBJ2-7 | TRBV5-1 | ASSLTTSGITYEQY
TRBJ2-7 | TRBV7-9 | ASSLIPPGLRSYEQY
TRBJ1-2 | TRBV11-2 | ASSLSGGGGYGYT
TRBJ2-2 | TRBV4-3 | ASSQAWRSLVTGELF
TRBJ2-5 | TRBV4-1 | ASSRGGGYGETQY
TRBJ2-3 | TRBV10-3 | AISTGTSRDTQY
TRBJ1-1 | TRBV10-3 | AIRENTEAF
TRBJ2-1 | TRBV7-9 | ASSLAVRHEQF
TRBJ1-6 | TRBV28 | ASSKPGSYNSPLH
TRBJ1-6 | TRBV18 | ASSSIPGTQGLGPLH
TRBJ2-1 | TRBV7-2 | ASSSEIYNEQF
TRBJ1-1 | TRBV12-3/TRBV12-4 | ASRKDRNTEAF
TRBJ1-2 | TRBV10-3 | AATNLYGYT